The entry below gives a single T cell receptor beta chain sequence along with its context. Its matching antigen is unknown. The sample belongs to a study of shared clonotypes between healthy human individuals. Study-wide background: A couple of women and a few men aged 18 to 49 served as donors. Each donor had three CD4 naive, three CD4 memory, two CD8 naive and one CD8 memory plate. General study points: The sharing of 4.5% to 5% of naive CD4 clonotypes was seen across several donors. Generation probabilities were higher for clonotypes shared across all four sorted-subset donors than for unshared ones.

Method: immunoSEQ multiplex PCR; TCRdb's copy keeps in-frame clones and lacks some. This table has about 600,000 clones, approximately 97% appearing once. V lost 5 bases, J lost 5 bases, and 12 bases stayed unmatched. Germline CDR1 is MGHDK and CDR2 is SYGVNS. CDR3 length: 16 amino acids. Sequenced material: naive CD4+ T cells sorted from blood. Regarding subset: CD45RA+ positively selected. The chain carries TRBV25-1 and TRBJ2-1, with 7 nucleotides matching TRBD1. The TCR was taken from a woman in her twenties or thirties in good health. The CDR3 sequence is CASSPHRGQYHNEQFF. The CDR3 DNA follows: TGTGCCAGCAGTCCCCATCGGGGACAGTATCACAATGAGCAGTTCTTC.